This passage covers 21 T cell receptor beta chains from one sample sequenced in a study of cytomegalovirus exposure and HLA in healthy donors. The PCR employed 60 Vbeta primers together with 13 Jbeta primers. Some clones are missing from TCRdb's copy, which holds only in-frame ones; the method was immunoSEQ multiplex PCR. The data show about 210,000 clones, 75% to 85% seen once. The sample was PBMCs. The receptors were sampled from a male donor in good health and CMV-seropositive.

The chain combines TRBV4-1 with TRBJ1-5; no firm D call. Germline CDR1 reads MGHRA; CDR2 reads YSYEKL. This CDR3 has 15 residues. Trimming removed 4 bases at V and 6 bases at J, with 16 bases between. The CDR3 nucleotides are TGCGCCAGCAGCCGTTCCCCCCGGGAGGCTCAGCCCCAGCATTTT. Residues: CASSRSPREAQPQHF.

This chain links TRBV7-9 with TRBJ1-1, with D possibly matching TRBD1 (5 bases). The CDR3 is 14 residues long. The germline V and J ends were trimmed by 5 bases and 5 bases, with 15 bases remaining between them. In germline, CDR1 is SEHNR, CDR2 FQNEAQ (reference sequence). CDR3 coding DNA: TGTGCCAGCAGCCGCGGACAAGTAGGGACTGAAGCTTTCTTT. As protein: CASSRGQVGTEAFF.

V usage is TRBV7-9 and J usage is TRBJ2-3; 8 bases align to TRBD2. There are 18 residues in the CDR3. J lost 0 bases, V lost 1 base, and 9 bases had no gene match. Germline assignment: CDR1 SEHNR and CDR2 FQNEAQ (reference sequence). Here the CDR3 DNA reads TGTGCCAGCAGCTTAGGGAGCGGGAGTGGATCTAGCACAGATACGCAGTATTTT. This gives the protein CASSLGSGSGSSTDTQYF. Full variable domain (missing parts from reference TRBV7-9 and TRBJ2-3): DTGVSQNPRHKITKRGQNVTFRCDPISEHNRLYWYRQTLGQGPEFLTYFQNEAQLEKSRLLSDRFSAERPKGSFSTLEIQRTEQGDSAMYLCASSLGSGSGSSTDTQYFGPGTRLTVL.

This clone occurred once. This rearrangement joins TRBV27 to TRBJ2-4; TRBD2 matches 9 bases. Looked up from germline, CDR1 is MNHEY and CDR2 is SMNVEV (reference sequence). V gave up 3 bases and J gave up 4 bases; unmatched junction bases: 7. This CDR3 has 16 amino acids. The CDR3 loop is CASSFLASGVKNIQYF. DNA for the CDR3: TGTGCCAGCAGTTTTCTAGCTAGCGGGGTTAAAAACATTCAGTACTTC.

Comments on this clone: Relative to the germline gene, one junction end is altered; a read error may explain this. V usage is TRBV19 and J usage is TRBJ2-5; D is unclear. Per the germline V gene, CDR1 is LNHDA and CDR2 is SQIVND (reference sequence). This CDR3 comprises 12 residues. The CDR3 DNA sequence: TGTACCAGTAGTTCGTACCAAGAGACCCAGTACTTC. Its translation: CTSSSYQETQYF.

The chain uses TRBV11-3 and TRBJ2-3; 7 bases are a match to TRBD2. The CDR3 loop spans 15 amino acids. Germline loops: CDR1 SGHNT, CDR2 YENEEA. The junction had 4 bases not matched to a gene; V was cut back by 3 bases and J by 1 base. The CDR3 loop is CASSFSAGGTDTQYF. As DNA, the CDR3 is TGTGCCAGCAGCTTTTCGGCGGGAGGCACAGATACGCAGTATTTT.

A word on this clone: One junction end disagrees with the germline gene, perhaps due to a read error. Within the sample, other DNA sequences also encode this same CDR3. CDR3 sequence (DNA): TGTGCTAGCAGCTTGGGACAGGGGACAGATACGCAGTATTTT. As protein: CASSLGQGTDTQYF. The chain combines TRBV7-7 with TRBJ2-3, with 10 positions matching TRBD1. In germline, CDR1 is SSHAT, CDR2 FNYEAQ (reference sequence). This CDR3 contains 14 residues.

The chain employs TRBV11-3 and TRBJ2-7; 9 bases align to TRBD1. V was clipped by 1 base and J by 3 bases; unmatched bases: 4. Germline V gene data show CDR1 as SGHNT and CDR2 as YENEEA. The CDR3 loop spans 15 amino acids. The CDR3 reads CASSLAQGQGYEQYF. For the CDR3, the DNA is TGTGCCAGCAGCTTAGCACAGGGACAGGGCTACGAGCAGTACTTC. Based on the CDR3 plus reference TRBV11-3 and TRBJ2-7, the full variable domain is EAGVVQSPRYKIIEKKQPVAFWCNPISGHNTLYWYLQNLGQGPELLIRYENEEAVDDSQLPKDRFSAERLKGVDSTLKIQPAELGDSAVYLCASSLAQGQGYEQYFGPGTRLTVT.

The chain recombines TRBV10-3 with TRBJ2-2; TRBD2 aligns across 8 bases. V shed 5 bases and J 5 bases; nucleotides not matched to a gene: 1. There are 13 residues in the CDR3. CDR1 is ENHRY and CDR2 is SYGVKD in the germline V gene. The CDR3, as DNA: TGTGCCATCAGTAGCGGGGGAACCGGGGAGCTGTTTTTT. This codes for CAISSGGTGELFF.

This clone was seen a few times. V and J are TRBV5-1 and TRBJ2-3, with D perhaps matching TRBD1 (6 bases). V was cut by 0 bases and J by 4 bases, with 15 bases left in between. Germline V gives CDR1 SGHRS, CDR2 YFSETQ. The CDR3 consists of 16 residues. The CDR3 is CASSLGPGDGPDTQYF. The DNA of the CDR3 is TGCGCCAGCAGCTTGGGGCCAGGGGACGGCCCAGATACGCAGTATTTT.

On this clone: One end of the junction does not line up with germline, which may come from a read error. The chain is built from TRBV7-7 and TRBJ2-5; 9 nucleotides match TRBD1. The CDR3 is 15 amino acids. Germline values: CDR1 SSHAT, CDR2 FNYEAQ (reference sequence). CDR3 nucleotide sequence: TGTGCTAGCAGCACCGGACAGGGGAGGGGGGAGACCCAGTACTTC. Encoded protein: CASSTGQGRGETQYF.

The chain joins TRBV9 to TRBJ1-6, with 10 nucleotides matching TRBD1. The CDR3 has 15 residues. CDR1 is SGDLS and CDR2 is YYNGEE in the germline V gene. V shed 3 bases and J 8 bases; nucleotides not matched to a gene: 5. CDR3 loop: CASSARQGADSPLHF. DNA for the CDR3: TGTGCCAGCAGCGCCAGACAGGGGGCGGATTCACCCCTCCACTTT. The whole variable domain, remainder taken from reference TRBV9 and TRBJ1-6, is DSGVTQTPKHLITATGQRVTLRCSPRSGDLSVYWYQQSLDQGLQFLIQYYNGEERAKGNILERFSAQQFPDLHSELNLSSLELGDSALYFCASSARQGADSPLHFGNGTRLTVT.

This chain connects TRBV30 to TRBJ1-2; D not resolved. Per germline, CDR1 GTSNPN and CDR2 SVGIG (reference sequence). There are 12 residues in the CDR3. With 3 bases removed from V and 4 bases from J, the gap between germline ends came to 9 bases. CDR3 DNA: TGTGCCTGGAGAGGTGGAGGCTATGGCTACACCTTC. This sequence encodes CAWRGGGYGYTF.

The CDR3 DNA sequence: TGCGCCAGCAGCCTCCAGGAAAATTCACCCCTCCACTTT. It encodes CASSLQENSPLHF. The chain employs TRBV5-1 and TRBJ1-6, with D hard to call. The CDR3 has 13 amino acids. V gave up 4 bases and J gave up 7 bases, with 9 bases separating them. Germline CDR1 SGHRS, CDR2 YFSETQ.

V is TRBV4-3 and J is TRBJ2-1; 7 positions agree with TRBD1. Germline V lookup: CDR1 LGHNA, CDR2 YSLEER. This CDR3 is 17 amino acids long. V lost 0 bases and J lost 4; bases outside the gene matches: 9. The CDR3 spells CASSQDHRGEGYNEQFF. The CDR3 DNA sequence: TGCGCCAGCAGCCAAGATCACAGGGGAGAAGGGTACAATGAGCAGTTCTTC.

On this clone: One end of the junction does not line up with germline, which may come from a read error. The chain employs TRBV7-9 and TRBJ1-6; D gene uncertain. This CDR3 comprises 15 residues. Germline CDR1 reads SEHNR; CDR2 reads FQNEAQ (reference sequence). CDR3 amino acids: CSSSLGGNWASPLHF. DNA for the CDR3: TGTTCCAGCAGCTTAGGAGGGAATTGGGCTTCACCCCTCCACTTT.

This chain joins TRBV30 and TRBJ2-1; TRBD2 matches at 9 bases. The germline gives CDR1 GTSNPN, CDR2 SVGIG (reference sequence). J lost 10 bases, V lost 3 bases, and 10 bases had no gene match. The CDR3 consists of 14 residues. CDR3 protein: CAWSQRGALGEQFF. The CDR3 region has the DNA TGTGCCTGGAGCCAGCGGGGGGCCCTTGGGGAGCAGTTCTTC.

The V and J genes are TRBV5-6 and TRBJ2-1, with D tentatively TRBD1 (6 bases). The ends were cut back, 3 bases at V and 4 bases at J, with 23 bases in the middle. The CDR3 extends over 18 amino acids. Germline V gene data show CDR1 as SGHDT and CDR2 as YYEEEE. CDR3 nucleotides: TGTGCCAGCAGCTCCTCCCCCGTGGACAGCCCAAGGTACAATGAGCAGTTCTTC. It is translated as CASSSSPVDSPRYNEQFF.

Of note for this clone: One end of the junction is discordant with germline, which a read error may explain. The chain links TRBV11-2 to TRBJ2-7; possibly TRBD2 for D (5 bases). Germline loops: CDR1 SGHAT, CDR2 FQNNGV. This CDR3 spans 13 amino acids. The CDR3 spells CASSPRGDYEQCF. The CDR3 nucleotides are TGTGCCAGCAGCCCCCGGGGTGACTACGAGCAGTGCTTC. The whole variable domain, filled in from reference TRBV11-2 and TRBJ2-7, reads EAGVAQSPRYKIIEKRQSVAFWCNPISGHATLYWYQQILGQGPKLLIQFQNNGVVDDSQLPKDRFSAERLKGVDSTLKIQPAKLEDSAVYLCASSPRGDYEQCFGPGTRLTVT.

This rearrangement joins TRBV7-2 to TRBJ1-1; D is undetermined. The CDR3 length is 14 residues. Trimming stripped 5 bases from V and 4 bases from J, with 14 bases between. CDR1 SGHTA and CDR2 FQGNSA come from the germline V gene. The CDR3 spells CASSPPGIGTEAFF. CDR3 coding DNA: TGTGCCAGCAGCCCCCCGGGGATTGGCACTGAAGCTTTCTTT.

The chain uses TRBV4-3 and TRBJ1-1, with 7 bases aligning to TRBD1. J was trimmed by 10 bases and V by 3 bases; bases with no gene match: 14. This CDR3 region has 15 residues. The germline V gene encodes CDR1 LGHNA and CDR2 YSLEER. The CDR3 coding sequence is TGCGCCAGCAGCCACCCCAGGGGACAGCCGACAGGAGCTTTCTTT. It specifies CASSHPRGQPTGAFF.